This entry lists 7 T cell receptor beta chains sequenced from one sample in a study of early T cells in non-severe SARS-CoV-2 infection. TCRdb ran MiXCR on the 5' RACE reads and lists one entry per CDR3 protein. Counted here are some 23,000 distinct CDR3 sequences, more than 4.5% occurring once; the ten biggest clones make up about 6.9%. Sequencing was done on a sample of whole blood. The receptors stem from an adult who was a healthcare worker with PCR-confirmed SARS-CoV-2 infection or an uninfected control (not recorded which).

CDR3 sequence: CASSLGGPEAFF. The CDR3 region has the DNA TGTGCCAGCAGTTTAGGGGGCCCTGAAGCTTTCTTT. This chain joins TRBV28 and TRBJ1-1, with a tentative D call TRBD1 (6 bases). Trimming cost V 2 bases and J 6 bases, with 7 bases left between them. CDR1 MDHEN and CDR2 SYDVKM come from the germline V gene. CDR3 length: 12 amino acids.

This clonotype was counted only a few times. The chain has TRBV3-1 and TRBJ2-7; D is possibly TRBD1 (5 bases). There are 13 residues in the CDR3. Germline V CDR1 and CDR2: LGHDT, YNNKEL (reference sequence). V lost 1 base to trimming and J lost 7 bases, with 11 bases between them. The CDR3 reads CASSQGGLREQYF. The CDR3 DNA follows: TGTGCCAGCAGCCAAGGGGGCCTGAGGGAGCAGTACTTC.

The chain recombines TRBV7-6 with TRBJ2-7, with a weak D call TRBD1 (6 bases). V was pared by 5 bases and J by 0 bases, with 11 bases between. This CDR3 has 14 amino acids. Germline loops: CDR1 SGHVS, CDR2 FNYEAQ. In nucleotides, the CDR3 is TGTGCCAGCAGCACTGGGGGCTTCTCCTACGAGCAGTACTTC. Protein: CASSTGGFSYEQYF. The entire variable domain, with the rest obtained from reference TRBV7-6 and TRBJ2-7, is as follows: GAGVSQSPRYKVTKRGQDVALRCDPISGHVSLYWYRQALGQGPEFLTYFNYEAQQDKSGLPNDRFSAERPEGSISTLTIQRTEQRDSAMYRCASSTGGFSYEQYFGPGTRLTVT.

Notes on this clonotype: The CDR3 does not end in the conserved phenylalanine or tryptophan, so this is likely a read error. The genes are TRBV15 and TRBJ1-4, with D unclear. CDR3 length equals 16 residues. The V and J ends lost 3 bases and 0 bases respectively, with 11 bases between them. Germline V gives CDR1 LNHNV, CDR2 YYDKDF (reference sequence). The CDR3 protein is CATSSTKRSTNEKLFL. The CDR3 DNA reads TGTGCCACCAGCAGCACAAAACGGTCAACTAATGAAAAACTGTTTTTA.

This clonotype came up many times. The genes are TRBV12-2 and TRBJ2-3; the table's D call TRBD2 went unverified against the DNA. TRBV12-2 is deemed a pseudogene. This CDR3 region has 14 residues. The CDR3 DNA reads TGTGCAAGTCGCTCAGGGACGGCCGGGGATACGCAGTATTTT. This translates into CASRSGTAGDTQYF.

This clonotype was recorded at least ten times. The chain is built from TRBV2 and TRBJ2-3; no clear D. V was shortened by 5 bases and J by 4 bases, with 7 bases between the two germline ends. CDR1 is SNHLY, CDR2 FYNNEI, per germline. CDR3 length: 12 amino acids. The chain's CDR3 is CASSRGADTQYF. In DNA form, the CDR3 reads TGTGCCAGCAGTCGAGGCGCAGATACGCAGTATTTT.

Ten or more counts support this clonotype. The chain couples TRBV20-1 to TRBJ1-1; TRBD1 matches 7 bases. V was clipped by 1 base and J by 0 bases; unmatched bases: 5. CDR3 length equals 15 residues. Germline lookup yields CDR1 DFQATT and CDR2 SNEGSKA (reference sequence). CDR3 sequence (DNA): TGCAGTGCTAGAGGGCGGGACAGCTTGAACACTGAAGCTTTCTTT. Translation gives CSARGRDSLNTEAFF.